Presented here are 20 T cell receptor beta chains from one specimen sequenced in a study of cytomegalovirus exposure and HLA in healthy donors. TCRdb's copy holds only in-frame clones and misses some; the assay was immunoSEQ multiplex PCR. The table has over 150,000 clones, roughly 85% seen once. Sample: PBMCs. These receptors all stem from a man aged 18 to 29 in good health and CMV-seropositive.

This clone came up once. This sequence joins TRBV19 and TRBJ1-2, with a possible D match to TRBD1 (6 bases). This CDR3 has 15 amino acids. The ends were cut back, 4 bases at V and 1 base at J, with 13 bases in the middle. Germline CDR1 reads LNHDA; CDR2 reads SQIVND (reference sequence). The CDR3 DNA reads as TGTGCCAGTAGTACGGACAGAGGCTTTAACTATGGCTACACCTTC. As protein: CASSTDRGFNYGYTF.

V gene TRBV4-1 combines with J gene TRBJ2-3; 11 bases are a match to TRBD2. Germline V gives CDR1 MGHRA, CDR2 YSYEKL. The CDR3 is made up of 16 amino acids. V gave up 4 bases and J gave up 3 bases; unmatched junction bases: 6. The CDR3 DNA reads TGCGCCAGCAGCCCCTTAGCGGGAGGGTCTACAGATACGCAGTATTTT. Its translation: CASSPLAGGSTDTQYF.

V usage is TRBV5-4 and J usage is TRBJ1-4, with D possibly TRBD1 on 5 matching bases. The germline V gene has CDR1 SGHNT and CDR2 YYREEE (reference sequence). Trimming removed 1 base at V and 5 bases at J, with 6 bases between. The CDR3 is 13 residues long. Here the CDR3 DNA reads TGTGCCAGCAGCTTGTCAGGGAATGAAAAACTGTTTTTT. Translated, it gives CASSLSGNEKLFF.

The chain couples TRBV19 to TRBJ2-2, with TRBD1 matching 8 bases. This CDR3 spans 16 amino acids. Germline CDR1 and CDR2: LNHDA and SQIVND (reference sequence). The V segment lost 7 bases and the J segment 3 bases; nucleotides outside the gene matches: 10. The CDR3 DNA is TGTGCCAGTATGGACCTCGGGACAGGCCACACCGGGGAGCTGTTTTTT. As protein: CASMDLGTGHTGELFF.

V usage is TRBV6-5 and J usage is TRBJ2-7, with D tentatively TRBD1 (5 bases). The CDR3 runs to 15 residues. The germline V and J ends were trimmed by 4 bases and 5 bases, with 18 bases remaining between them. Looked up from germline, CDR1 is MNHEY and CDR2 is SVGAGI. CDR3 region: CASSSPRGYVNEQYF. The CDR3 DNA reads TGTGCCAGCAGTTCCCCTAGGGGATATGTGAACGAGCAGTACTTC.

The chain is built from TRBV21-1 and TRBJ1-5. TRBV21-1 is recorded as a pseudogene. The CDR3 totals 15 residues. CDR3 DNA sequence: TGTGCCAGCTTAAAATTGAGTGACGGGAATCAGCCCCAGCATTTT. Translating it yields CASLKLSDGNQPQHF.

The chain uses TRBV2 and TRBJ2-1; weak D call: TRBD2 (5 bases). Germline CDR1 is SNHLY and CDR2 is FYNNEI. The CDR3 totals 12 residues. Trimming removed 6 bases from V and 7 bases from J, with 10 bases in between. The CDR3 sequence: CASRPSGNEQFF. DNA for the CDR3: TGTGCCAGCAGGCCATCGGGGAATGAGCAGTTCTTC.

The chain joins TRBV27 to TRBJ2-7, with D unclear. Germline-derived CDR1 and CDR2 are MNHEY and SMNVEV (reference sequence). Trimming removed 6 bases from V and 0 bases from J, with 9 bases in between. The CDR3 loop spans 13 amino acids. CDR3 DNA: TGTGCCAGCAGCCATAGCATCTCCTACGAGCAGTACTTC. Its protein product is CASSHSISYEQYF.

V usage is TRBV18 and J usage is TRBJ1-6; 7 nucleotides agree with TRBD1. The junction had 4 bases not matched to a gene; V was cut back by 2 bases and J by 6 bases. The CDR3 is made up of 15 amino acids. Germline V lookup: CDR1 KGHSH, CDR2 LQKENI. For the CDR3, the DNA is TGTGCCAGCTCACCAGGGACAGAGGGTAATTCACCCCTCCACTTT. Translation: CASSPGTEGNSPLHF.

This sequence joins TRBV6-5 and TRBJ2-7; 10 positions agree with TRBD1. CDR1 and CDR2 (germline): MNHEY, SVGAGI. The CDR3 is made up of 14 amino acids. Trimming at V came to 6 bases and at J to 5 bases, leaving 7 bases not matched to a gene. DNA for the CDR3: TGTGCCAGCAGCACGGGACAGGGGAGCAACGAGCAGTACTTC. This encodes CASSTGQGSNEQYF.

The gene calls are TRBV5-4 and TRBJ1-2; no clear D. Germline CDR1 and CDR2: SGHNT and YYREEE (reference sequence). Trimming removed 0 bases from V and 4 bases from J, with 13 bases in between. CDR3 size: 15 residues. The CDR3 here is CASSLGGSRSYGYTF. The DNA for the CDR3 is TGTGCCAGCAGCTTGGGCGGGAGTAGGTCCTATGGCTACACCTTC. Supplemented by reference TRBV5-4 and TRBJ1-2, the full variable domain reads ETGVTQSPTHLIKTRGQQVTLRCSSQSGHNTVSWYQQALGQGPQFIFQYYREEENGRGNFPPRFSGLQFPNYSSELNVNALELDDSALYLCASSLGGSRSYGYTFGSGTRLTVV.

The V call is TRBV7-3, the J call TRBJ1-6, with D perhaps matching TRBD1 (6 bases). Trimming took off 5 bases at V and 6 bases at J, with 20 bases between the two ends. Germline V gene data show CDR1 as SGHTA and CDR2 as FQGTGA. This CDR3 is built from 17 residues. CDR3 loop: CASSRGGAGTANSPLHF. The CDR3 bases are TGTGCCAGCAGCCGCGGGGGGGCGGGGACGGCTAATTCACCCCTCCACTTT.

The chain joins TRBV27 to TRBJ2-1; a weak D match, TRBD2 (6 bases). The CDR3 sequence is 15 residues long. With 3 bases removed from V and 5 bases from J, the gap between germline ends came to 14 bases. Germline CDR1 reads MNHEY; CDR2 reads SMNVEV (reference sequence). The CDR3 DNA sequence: TGTGCCAGCAGTTTCACGGTGGGAGGCCACAATGAGCAGTTCTTC. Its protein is CASSFTVGGHNEQFF.

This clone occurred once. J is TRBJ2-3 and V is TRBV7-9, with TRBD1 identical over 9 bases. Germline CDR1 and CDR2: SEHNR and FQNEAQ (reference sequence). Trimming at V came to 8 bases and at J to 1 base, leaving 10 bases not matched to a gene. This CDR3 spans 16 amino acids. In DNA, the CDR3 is TGTGCCAGCGGTAGGCGGGACAGGGAAGGCACAGATACGCAGTATTTT. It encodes CASGRRDREGTDTQYF.

CDR3 coding DNA: TGTGCCAGCAGCCTAGACCGGGACAGAACCTACGAGCAGTACTTC. Its translation is CASSLDRDRTYEQYF. The V call is TRBV7-2, the J call TRBJ2-7, with 7 bases identical to TRBD1. The CDR3 has 15 amino acids. Trimming cost V 5 bases and J 2 bases; bases outside gene matches: 9. CDR1 and CDR2 (germline): SGHTA, FQGNSA.

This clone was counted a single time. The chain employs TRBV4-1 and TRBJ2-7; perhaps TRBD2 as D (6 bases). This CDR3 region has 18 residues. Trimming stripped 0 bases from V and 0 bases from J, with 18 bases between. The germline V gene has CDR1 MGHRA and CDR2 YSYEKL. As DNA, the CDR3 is TGCGCCAGCAGCCAAGATATCTACGGGGGTTCCCTCTCCTACGAGCAGTACTTC. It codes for CASSQDIYGGSLSYEQYF.

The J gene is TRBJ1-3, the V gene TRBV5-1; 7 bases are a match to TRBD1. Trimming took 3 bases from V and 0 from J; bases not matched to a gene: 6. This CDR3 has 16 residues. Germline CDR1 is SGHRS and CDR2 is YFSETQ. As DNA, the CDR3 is TGCGCCAGCAGCTCGGGGACAGACTACTCTGGAAACACCATATATTTT. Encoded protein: CASSSGTDYSGNTIYF.

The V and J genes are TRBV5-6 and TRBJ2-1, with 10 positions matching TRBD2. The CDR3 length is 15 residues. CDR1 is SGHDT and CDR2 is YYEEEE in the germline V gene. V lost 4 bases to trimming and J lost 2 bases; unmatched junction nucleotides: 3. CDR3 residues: CASSRGLAAYNEQFF. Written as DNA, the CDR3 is TGTGCCAGCAGCCGAGGACTAGCGGCCTACAATGAGCAGTTCTTC.

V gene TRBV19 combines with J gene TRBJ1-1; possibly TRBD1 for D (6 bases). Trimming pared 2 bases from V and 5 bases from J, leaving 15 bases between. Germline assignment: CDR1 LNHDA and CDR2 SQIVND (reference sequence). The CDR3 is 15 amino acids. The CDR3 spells CASSILGGGATEAFF. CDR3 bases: TGTGCCAGTAGTATACTTGGAGGGGGGGCTACTGAAGCTTTCTTT.

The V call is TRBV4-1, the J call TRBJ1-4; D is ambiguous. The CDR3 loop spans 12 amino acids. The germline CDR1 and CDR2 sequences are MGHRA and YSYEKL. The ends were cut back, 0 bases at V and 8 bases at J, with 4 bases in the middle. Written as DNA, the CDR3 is TGCGCCAGCAGCCAAGACCGGGAAAAACTGTTTTTT. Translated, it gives CASSQDREKLFF.